Each of the 30 T cell receptor beta chains below was sequenced from the same sample in a study of blood T cell repertoires in COVID-19. Profiling relied on immunoSEQ multiplex PCR, and the TCRdb table lists in-frame clones only, not all of them. The table has roughly 130,000 clones, roughly 80% seen once. The sequencing input was peripheral blood. The source is an elderly woman with acute or convalescent COVID-19.

This chain connects TRBV5-4 to TRBJ2-3; 11 nucleotides line up with TRBD2. V shed 4 bases, J shed 4 bases, and the junction held 17 bases outside the gene matches. Germline values: CDR1 SGHNT, CDR2 YYREEE (reference sequence). The CDR3 is made up of 19 amino acids. CDR3 nucleotides: TGTGCCAGCAGCCTCAACCCGGCTATCGGGACTAGCGGATCAGATACGCAGTATTTT. This sequence encodes CASSLNPAIGTSGSDTQYF.

The chain employs TRBV7-2 and TRBJ1-5; D is unclear. Trimming left V 2 bases short and J 4 bases short, with 6 bases between. Germline CDR1 and CDR2: SGHTA and FQGNSA. The length of the CDR3 is 13 residues. For the CDR3, the DNA is TGTGCCAGCAGCTTACAGGTTAATCAGCCCCAGCATTTT. Translated: CASSLQVNQPQHF.

The chain links TRBV2 to TRBJ1-6; TRBD1 agrees at 8 bases. CDR1 is SNHLY and CDR2 is FYNNEI in the germline V gene. Germline trimming cut 3 bases from V and 8 bases from J; bases unmatched to any gene: 6. The CDR3 covers 15 residues. In nucleotides, the CDR3 is TGTGCCAGCAGTGATCGTGGACAGGGAGATTCACCCCTCCACTTT. Protein sequence: CASSDRGQGDSPLHF. The full variable domain, completed using reference TRBV2 and TRBJ1-6, is EPEVTQTPSHQVTQMGQEVILRCVPISNHLYFYWYRQILGQKVEFLVSFYNNEISEKSEIFDDQFSVERPDGSNFTLKIRSTKLEDSAMYFCASSDRGQGDSPLHFGNGTRLTVT.

The chain is built from TRBV6-5 and TRBJ1-2; the D is unclear. There are 14 residues in the CDR3. V gave up 7 bases and J gave up 8 bases, with 20 bases separating them. CDR1 is MNHEY, CDR2 SVGAGI, per germline. The CDR3 protein is CASTPGIREGGYTF. The CDR3 DNA is TGTGCCAGCACCCCAGGTATCCGGGAGGGCGGCTACACCTTC.

The J gene is TRBJ2-3, the V gene TRBV2, with D maybe TRBD1 (6 bases). The CDR3 extends over 12 amino acids. V was cut by 8 bases and J by 4 bases, with 10 bases left in between. Germline CDR1 is SNHLY and CDR2 is FYNNEI. CDR3 sequence: CASGQTPDTQYF. In nucleotides, the CDR3 is TGTGCCAGCGGACAGACCCCAGATACGCAGTATTTT.

The chain uses TRBV7-2 and TRBJ2-7, with 7 bases aligning to TRBD2. V was clipped by 5 bases and J by 2 bases; unmatched bases: 12. This CDR3 is built from 16 residues. Germline values: CDR1 SGHTA, CDR2 FQGNSA. The CDR3 nucleotides are TGTGCCAGCAGCAAAGGGCGGCAGGCGGGGGCCTACGAGCAGTACTTC. Translating gives CASSKGRQAGAYEQYF.

This rearrangement joins TRBV18 to TRBJ2-7; 9 bases match TRBD1. This CDR3 comprises 13 residues. Trimming took 6 bases from V and 5 from J; bases not matched to a gene: 5. CDR1 and CDR2 from the germline V gene are KGHSH and LQKENI. The CDR3 DNA reads TGTGCCAGCTCGGGACAGGGCTCTGACGAGCAGTACTTC. Translating it yields CASSGQGSDEQYF.

The rearrangement uses TRBV24-1 and TRBJ1-5; no reliable D call. V lost 9 bases and J lost 0, with 8 bases in between. The CDR3 runs to 13 residues. Germline CDR1 KGHDR, CDR2 SFDVKD. The CDR3 DNA reads as TGTGCCACCTCAGAGGATAGCAATCAGCCCCAGCATTTT. It translates to CATSEDSNQPQHF.

The chain links TRBV5-6 to TRBJ1-4, with D possibly matching TRBD1 (5 bases). The germline V gene encodes CDR1 SGHDT and CDR2 YYEEEE. The CDR3 is 15 residues long. V lost 3 bases and J lost 4, with 13 bases in between. In DNA form, the CDR3 reads TGTGCCAGCAGCTCCCCCGACAGAGTTAATGAAAAACTGTTTTTT. This translates into CASSSPDRVNEKLFF.

This clone was picked up a small number of times. The chain links TRBV10-3 to TRBJ2-7; TRBD1 agrees at 9 bases. Germline lookup yields CDR1 ENHRY and CDR2 SYGVKD. CDR3 length equals 15 residues. V shed 4 bases, J shed 7 bases, and the junction held 11 bases outside the gene matches. The CDR3 nucleotides read TGTGCCATCAGTGGGGCCGGGACAGGGAGGCTAGAGCAGTACTTC. Amino acid sequence: CAISGAGTGRLEQYF.

The table lists this clone with a few counts. The rearrangement uses TRBV18 and TRBJ1-5; D is perhaps TRBD1 (6 bases). The CDR3 has 16 residues. The germline V gene encodes CDR1 KGHSH and CDR2 LQKENI. V lost 2 bases, J lost 4 bases, and 15 bases lay in between. The CDR3 region is CASSPSGGAGNQPQHF. The CDR3 DNA reads TGTGCCAGCTCACCATCGGGGGGGGCAGGGAATCAGCCCCAGCATTTT.

CDR3 DNA: TGTGCCAGCAGCTTAATATCCAGTTCAAGCTCCTACAATGAGCAGTTCTTC. It specifies CASSLISSSSSYNEQFF. V and J are TRBV7-3 and TRBJ2-1; D is unresolved. CDR3 size: 17 residues. V was clipped by 1 base and J by 0 bases, with 13 bases between them. Germline V gene data show CDR1 as SGHTA and CDR2 as FQGTGA.

J is TRBJ2-4 and V is TRBV11-2; 8 positions match TRBD2. CDR3 length: 14 amino acids. Germline-derived CDR1 and CDR2 are SGHAT and FQNNGV. V lost 5 bases to trimming and J lost 6 bases; unmatched junction nucleotides: 6. The CDR3 DNA follows: TGTGCCAGCAGCCTCGGGGGGGCCGGAAACATTCAGTACTTC. It codes for CASSLGGAGNIQYF.

This clone was seen a handful of times. J is TRBJ1-2 and V is TRBV7-6; possible D gene TRBD1, 6 bases. The CDR3 consists of 13 residues. Germline lookup yields CDR1 SGHVS and CDR2 FNYEAQ. V shed 5 bases and J shed 7 bases, with 14 bases lying between them. CDR3 sequence reads: CASSHAGASGYTF. DNA of the CDR3: TGTGCCAGCAGCCATGCGGGGGCTTCTGGCTACACCTTC.

The chain carries TRBV2 and TRBJ2-5, with D possibly being TRBD2 (6 bases). V lost 6 bases and J 4 bases, leaving 15 bases between the germline ends. CDR1 is SNHLY and CDR2 is FYNNEI in the germline V gene. The CDR3 sequence is 14 residues long. CDR3 nucleotide sequence: TGTGCCAGCAGGGTAGCGGAGGGTGCAGAGACCCAGTACTTC. Translation: CASRVAEGAETQYF.

This clone was picked up one time. This chain links TRBV4-3 with TRBJ1-3, with 9 bases that match TRBD1. Per the germline V gene, CDR1 is LGHNA and CDR2 is YSLEER. J was trimmed by 2 bases and V by 4 bases; bases with no gene match: 12. CDR3 length: 18 residues. The DNA for the CDR3 is TGCGCCAGCAGCCGATACCTTCCGGGACAGGGTACTGGAAACACCATATATTTT. The encoded protein is CASSRYLPGQGTGNTIYF.

V and J are TRBV7-9 and TRBJ1-6; a possible D gene is TRBD1 (5 bases). The ends were cut back, 1 base at V and 7 bases at J, with 11 bases in the middle. Germline CDR1 is SEHNR and CDR2 is FQNEAQ (reference sequence). There are 15 residues in the CDR3. CDR3 sequence: CASSLDGGTNSPLHF. CDR3 in DNA: TGTGCCAGCAGCTTAGACGGGGGTACGAATTCACCCCTCCACTTT.

The J gene is TRBJ2-1, the V gene TRBV9; 8 bases are shared with TRBD2. This CDR3 has 15 residues. V was pared by 4 bases and J by 2 bases, with 5 bases of the junction left unmatched. Germline V gene lookup returns CDR1 SGDLS and CDR2 YYNGEE. The CDR3: CASSSGGATYNEQFF. As DNA, the CDR3 is TGTGCCAGCAGCTCCGGGGGGGCAACCTACAATGAGCAGTTCTTC.

This clone was counted a few times. The rearrangement links TRBV14 to TRBJ1-2; 11 positions agree with TRBD1. The V segment lost 3 bases and the J segment 3 bases; nucleotides outside the gene matches: 3. Germline V gene sequence: CDR1 SGHDN, CDR2 FVKESK. CDR3 length equals 15 residues. The CDR3 loop is CASSHRTGGYYGYTF. CDR3 in DNA: TGTGCCAGCAGCCATCGGACAGGGGGCTACTATGGCTACACCTTC.

This chain uses TRBV28 with TRBJ2-2; 7 nucleotides line up with TRBD2. The CDR3 runs to 14 residues. Trimming removed 7 bases from V and 4 bases from J; junction bases left unmatched: 6. CDR1 is MDHEN, CDR2 SYDVKM, per germline. CDR3 coding DNA: TGTGCCAGCACGGGGAGGGGATCCACCGGGGAGCTGTTTTTT. Translated: CASTGRGSTGELFF.

The chain links TRBV7-9 to TRBJ1-5; perhaps TRBD1 as D (6 bases). V was pared by 3 bases and J by 2 bases, with 14 bases between. CDR1 is SEHNR, CDR2 FQNEAQ, per germline (reference sequence). The CDR3 has 16 residues. CDR3 protein: CASSLGQGIGNQPQHF. CDR3 nucleotides: TGTGCCAGCAGCTTGGGGCAGGGGATTGGCAATCAGCCCCAGCATTTT.

Remarks on this clone: The junction departs from the called germline gene at one end, perhaps through a read error. V is TRBV29-1 and J is TRBJ1-1; D is uncertain. The CDR3 covers 13 residues. CDR1 is SQVTM and CDR2 is ANQGSEA in the germline V gene. CDR3 sequence: CSVEGPRDTEAFF. CDR3 DNA sequence: TGCAGCGTAGAAGGACCGAGGGACACTGAAGCTTTCTTT.

This chain uses TRBV13 with TRBJ1-1, with TRBD1 identical over 8 bases. Looked up from germline, CDR1 is PRHDT and CDR2 is FYEKMQ (reference sequence). The CDR3 has 16 residues. With V trimmed by 4 bases and J by 5 bases, 12 bases remained unmatched. CDR3 residues: CASSSPDRAGGTEAFF. The CDR3 region has the DNA TGTGCCAGCAGCTCCCCGGACAGGGCTGGAGGGACTGAAGCTTTCTTT. Using reference TRBV13 and TRBJ1-1 for the parts outside the CDR3, the full variable domain is AAGVIQSPRHLIKEKRETATLKCYPIPRHDTVYWYQQGPGQDPQFLISFYEKMQSDKGSIPDRFSAQQFSDYHSELNMSSLELGDSALYFCASSSPDRAGGTEAFFGQGTRLTVV.

This rearrangement joins TRBV2 to TRBJ1-3, with a weak D call TRBD1 (6 bases). The V end lost 5 bases, the J end lost 0 bases, and 11 bases lay between the germline ends. CDR3 length: 15 residues. The germline V gene has CDR1 SNHLY and CDR2 FYNNEI. The CDR3 region is CASSNNRVSGNTIYF. DNA for the CDR3: TGTGCCAGCAGTAACAACAGGGTCTCTGGAAACACCATATATTTT.

The chain carries TRBV29-1 and TRBJ1-4; tentatively, D is TRBD1 (6 bases). Per the germline V gene, CDR1 is SQVTM and CDR2 is ANQGSEA. CDR3 length: 12 residues. The germline V and J ends were trimmed by 4 bases and 6 bases, with 9 bases remaining between them. This CDR3 is CSVVGGDEKLFF. DNA for the CDR3: TGCAGCGTTGTTGGGGGCGATGAAAAACTGTTTTTT.

The chain couples TRBV7-8 to TRBJ2-1; D call uncertain. V shed 1 base and J shed 4 bases, with 5 bases lying between them. Germline loops: CDR1 SGHVS, CDR2 FQNEAQ. This CDR3 spans 13 amino acids. CDR3 in amino acids: CASSLVQYNEQFF. For the CDR3, the DNA is TGTGCCAGCAGCTTAGTCCAATACAATGAGCAGTTCTTC.

This chain joins TRBV7-2 and TRBJ2-1; 10 positions agree with TRBD2. Unmatched junction bases numbered 4, after V lost 5 bases and J lost 3 bases. The CDR3 runs 15 residues. CDR1 and CDR2 (germline): SGHTA, FQGNSA. The CDR3 reads CASSPTSGLYNEQFF. CDR3 bases: TGTGCCAGCAGCCCGACTAGCGGGCTCTACAATGAGCAGTTCTTC.

This rearrangement joins TRBV5-5 to TRBJ2-2; possible D gene TRBD1, 5 bases. Germline V gives CDR1 SGHKS, CDR2 YYEKEE (reference sequence). V shed 3 bases and J shed 2 bases, with 14 bases lying between them. The CDR3 has 16 residues. For the CDR3, the DNA is TGTGCCAGCAGCTCCTACAGGCAGATAAACACCGGGGAGCTGTTTTTT. Amino acids: CASSSYRQINTGELFF.

The chain employs TRBV27 and TRBJ2-3, with 7 bases identical to TRBD1. The CDR3 consists of 15 residues. CDR1 and CDR2 (germline): MNHEY, SMNVEV (reference sequence). The ends lost 10 bases at V and 3 bases at J; junction bases unmatched: 13. As DNA, the CDR3 is TGTGCCACGAAGACAGGGAGTGTTGGGACAGATACGCAGTATTTT. Its protein is CATKTGSVGTDTQYF.

This clone has a handful of counts. Within the sample, other DNA sequences also encode this same CDR3. This chain joins TRBV18 and TRBJ1-3; D is ambiguous. In germline, CDR1 is KGHSH, CDR2 LQKENI. The V and J ends lost 3 bases and 0 bases respectively, with 6 bases between them. This CDR3 spans 14 amino acids. The CDR3 loop is CASSPGSSGNTIYF. CDR3 in DNA: TGTGCCAGCTCACCTGGCAGCTCTGGAAACACCATATATTTT.